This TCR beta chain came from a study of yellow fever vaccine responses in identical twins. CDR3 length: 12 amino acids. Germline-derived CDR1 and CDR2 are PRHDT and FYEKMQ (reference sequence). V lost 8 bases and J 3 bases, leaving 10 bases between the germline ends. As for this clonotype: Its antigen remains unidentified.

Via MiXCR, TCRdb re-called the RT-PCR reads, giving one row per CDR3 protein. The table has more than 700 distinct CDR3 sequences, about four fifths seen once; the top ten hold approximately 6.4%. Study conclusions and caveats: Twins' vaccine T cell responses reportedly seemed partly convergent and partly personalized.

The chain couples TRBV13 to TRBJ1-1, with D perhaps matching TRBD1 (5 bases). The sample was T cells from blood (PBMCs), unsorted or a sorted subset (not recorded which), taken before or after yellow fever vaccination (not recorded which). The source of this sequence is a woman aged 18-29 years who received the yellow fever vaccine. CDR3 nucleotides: TGTGCCAGCCAACAGGCGTACACTGAAGCTTTCTTT. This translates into CASQQAYTEAFF.